Listed below are T cell receptor beta chains from one sample, sequenced in a study of spatial heterogeneity in lung cancer. TCRdb used MiXCR to reprocess the 5' RACE reads, holding one entry per CDR3 protein. The sample includes around 110,000 distinct CDR3 sequences, 9% to 15% of them seen just once. The source material was PBMCs, sampled at follow-up. Every receptor here comes from a male donor with early-stage non-small cell lung cancer. The CDR3 runs from the conserved cysteine through the conserved F or W.

V gene: TRBV23-1; CDR3 protein: CASSQSPGLSEHSPLHF
V gene: TRBV14; CDR3 protein: CASSQGPGTENIQYF
V gene: TRBV28; CDR3 protein: CASSSETSRGKETQYF
V gene: TRBV27; CDR3 protein: CASSVQGYNSPLHF
V gene: TRBV29-1; CDR3 protein: CSADSGHEQFF
V gene: TRBV7-2; CDR3 protein: CASSYYQGNTEAFF
V gene: TRBV4-3; CDR3 protein: CASSQDGAAYEQYF
V gene: TRBV6-4; CDR3 protein: CASSVRSNTEAFF
V gene: TRBV6-6; CDR3 protein: CASSYRGGAQETQYF
V gene: TRBV7-3; CDR3 protein: CASSKGFLTSGGRDTQYF
V gene: TRBV7-2; CDR3 protein: CASSLASREREKLFF
V gene: TRBV7-6; CDR3 protein: CASSLAGGKGYEQYF
V gene: TRBV10-3; CDR3 protein: CAISERTGSDTF
V gene: TRBV5-1; CDR3 protein: CASSFSGDSNQPQHF
V gene: TRBV6-6; CDR3 protein: CASSPGASGGNEQFF
V gene: TRBV7-9; CDR3 protein: CASSLEGPSSGNTIYF
V gene: TRBV5-1; CDR3 protein: CASRALLTGGASVLTF
V gene: TRBV4-2; CDR3 protein: CASSPETGLSPLHF
V gene: TRBV4-1; CDR3 protein: CASSPTPRHEQFF
V gene: TRBV12-3/TRBV12-4; CDR3 protein: CASSFGTGGRYEQFF
V gene: TRBV11-2; CDR3 protein: CASSPGVGGAFF
V gene: TRBV11-3; CDR3 protein: CASCPRAGDTDTQYF
V gene: TRBV20-1; CDR3 protein: CSVPGTSNDEQYF
V gene: TRBV19; CDR3 protein: CASSMQGAEGQPQHF
V gene: TRBV15; CDR3 protein: CATSGHFSYGYTF